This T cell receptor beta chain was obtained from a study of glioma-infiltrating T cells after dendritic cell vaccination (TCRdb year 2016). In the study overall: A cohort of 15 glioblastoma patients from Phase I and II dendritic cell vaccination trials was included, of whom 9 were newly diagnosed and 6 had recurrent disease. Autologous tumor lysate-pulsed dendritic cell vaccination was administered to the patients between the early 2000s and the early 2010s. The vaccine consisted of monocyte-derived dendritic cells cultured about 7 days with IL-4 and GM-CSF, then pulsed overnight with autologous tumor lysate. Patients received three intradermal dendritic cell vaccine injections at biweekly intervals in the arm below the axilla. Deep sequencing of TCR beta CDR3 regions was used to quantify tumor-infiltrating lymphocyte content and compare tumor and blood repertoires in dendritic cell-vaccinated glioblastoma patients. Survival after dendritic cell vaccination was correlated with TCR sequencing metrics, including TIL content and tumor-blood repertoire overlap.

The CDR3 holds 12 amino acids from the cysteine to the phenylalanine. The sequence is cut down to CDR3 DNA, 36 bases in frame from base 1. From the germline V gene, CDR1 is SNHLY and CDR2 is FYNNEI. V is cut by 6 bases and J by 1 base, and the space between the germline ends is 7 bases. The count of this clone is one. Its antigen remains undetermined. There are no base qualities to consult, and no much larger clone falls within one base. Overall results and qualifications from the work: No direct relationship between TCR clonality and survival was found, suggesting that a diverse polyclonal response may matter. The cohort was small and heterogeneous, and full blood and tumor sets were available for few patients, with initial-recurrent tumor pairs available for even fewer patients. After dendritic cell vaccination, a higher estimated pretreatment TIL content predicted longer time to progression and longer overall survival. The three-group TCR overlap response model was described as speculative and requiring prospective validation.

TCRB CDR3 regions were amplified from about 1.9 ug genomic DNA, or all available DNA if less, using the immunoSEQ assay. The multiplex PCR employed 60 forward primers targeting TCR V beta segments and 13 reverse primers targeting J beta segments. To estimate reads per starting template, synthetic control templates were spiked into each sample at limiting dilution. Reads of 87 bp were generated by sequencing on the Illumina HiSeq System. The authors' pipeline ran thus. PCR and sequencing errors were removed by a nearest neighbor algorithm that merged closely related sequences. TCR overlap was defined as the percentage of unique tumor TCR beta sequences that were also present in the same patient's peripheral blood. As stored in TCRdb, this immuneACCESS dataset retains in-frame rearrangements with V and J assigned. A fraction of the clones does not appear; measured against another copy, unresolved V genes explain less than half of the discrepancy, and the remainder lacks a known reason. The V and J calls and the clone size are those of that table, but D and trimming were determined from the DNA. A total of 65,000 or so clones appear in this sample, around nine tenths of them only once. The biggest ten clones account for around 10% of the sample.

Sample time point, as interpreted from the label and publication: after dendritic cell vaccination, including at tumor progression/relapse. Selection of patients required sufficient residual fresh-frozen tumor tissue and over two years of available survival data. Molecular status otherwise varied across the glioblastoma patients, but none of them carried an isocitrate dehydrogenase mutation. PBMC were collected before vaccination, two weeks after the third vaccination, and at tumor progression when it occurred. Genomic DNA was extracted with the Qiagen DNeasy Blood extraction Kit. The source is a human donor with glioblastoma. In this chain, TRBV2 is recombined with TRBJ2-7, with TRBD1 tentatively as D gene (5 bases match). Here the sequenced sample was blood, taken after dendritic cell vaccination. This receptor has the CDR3 CASRPGSYEQYF. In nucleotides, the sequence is TGTGCCAGCAGGCCAGGGTCCTACGAGCAGTACTTC.